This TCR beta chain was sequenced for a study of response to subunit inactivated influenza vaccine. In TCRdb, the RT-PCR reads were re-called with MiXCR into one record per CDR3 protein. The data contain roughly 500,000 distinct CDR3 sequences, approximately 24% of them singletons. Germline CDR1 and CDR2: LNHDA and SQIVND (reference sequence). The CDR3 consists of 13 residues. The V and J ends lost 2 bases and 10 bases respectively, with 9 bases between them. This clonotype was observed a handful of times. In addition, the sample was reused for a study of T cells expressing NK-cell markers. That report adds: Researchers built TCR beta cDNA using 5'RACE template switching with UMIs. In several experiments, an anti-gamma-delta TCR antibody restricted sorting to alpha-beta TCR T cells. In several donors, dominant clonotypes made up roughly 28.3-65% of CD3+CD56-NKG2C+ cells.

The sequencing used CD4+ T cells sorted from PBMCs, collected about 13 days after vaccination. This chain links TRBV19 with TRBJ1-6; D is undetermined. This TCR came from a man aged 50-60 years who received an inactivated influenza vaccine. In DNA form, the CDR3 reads TGTGCCAGTAGTATAATGCCGACGTCACCCCTCCACTTT. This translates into CASSIMPTSPLHF.